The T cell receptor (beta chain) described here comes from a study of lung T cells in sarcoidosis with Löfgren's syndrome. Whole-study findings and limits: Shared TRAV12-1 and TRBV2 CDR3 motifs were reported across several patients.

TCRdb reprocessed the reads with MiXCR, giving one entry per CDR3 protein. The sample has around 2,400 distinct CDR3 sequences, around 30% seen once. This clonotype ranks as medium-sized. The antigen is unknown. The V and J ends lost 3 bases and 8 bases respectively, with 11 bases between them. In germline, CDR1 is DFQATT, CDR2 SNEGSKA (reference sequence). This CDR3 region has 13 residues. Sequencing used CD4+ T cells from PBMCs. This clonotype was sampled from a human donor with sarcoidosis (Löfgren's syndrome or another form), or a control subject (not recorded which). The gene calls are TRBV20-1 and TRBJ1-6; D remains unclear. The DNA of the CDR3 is TGCAGTGCTAGTAGATCCGGGGATTCACCCCTCCACTTT. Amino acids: CSASRSGDSPLHF.